This entry concerns a single T cell receptor (beta chain). TCRdb's table, derived via immunoSEQ multiplex PCR, lists solely in-frame clones and lacks some. This sample yields about 240,000 clones, of which approximately 83% are seen a single time; about 3.9% belongs to the top ten. The sample is drawn from a study of blood T cell repertoires in COVID-19. CDR3 length: 16 residues. V lost 0 bases, J lost 2 bases, and 6 bases stayed unmatched. Germline V CDR1 and CDR2: SGHRS, YFSETQ. The sequencing sample was made of PBMCs or T cells enriched from blood (not recorded which). The chain uses TRBV5-1 and TRBJ2-5; 8 bases align to TRBD2. This TCR came from a woman in her forties who had been exposed to COVID-19. CDR3 DNA sequence: TGCGCCAGCAGCTTGGTAGGGACTAGGGGGCAAGAGACCCAGTACTTC. Translating it yields CASSLVGTRGQETQYF. The variable domain in full, with the rest retrieved from reference TRBV5-1 and TRBJ2-5, is KAGVTQTPRYLIKTRGQQVTLSCSPISGHRSVSWYQQTPGQGLQFLFEYFSETQRNKGNFPGRFSGRQFSNSRSEMNVSTLELGDSALYLCASSLVGTRGQETQYFGPGTRLLVL.